A single TCR beta chain is shown here with its context. The antigen remains undetermined. Here immunoSEQ multiplex PCR was the method, and the copy in TCRdb shows in-frame clones only, minus some. The data show 95,000 to 150,000 clones, around 84% seen once. The data are from a study of identifying expanded T cells in peripheral blood. Notes on the study in general: Approximately two-week clone count variance significantly increased as total template count grew. Over two and four weeks, about 17 and 20 clones changed, versus 1.2 between replicates.

The CDR3 extends over 14 amino acids. V lost 4 bases to trimming and J lost 6 bases; unmatched junction nucleotides: 3. Germline V gives CDR1 KGHSH, CDR2 LQKENI. During the collection period, no donor immune events like infections were recorded. The receptor was isolated from a person aged 18-70 years in good health. The chain recombines TRBV18 with TRBJ1-5; 10 positions agree with TRBD1. Sequenced sample: blood. Here the CDR3 reads CASSQGTGAQPQHF. The CDR3 coding sequence is TGTGCCAGCTCACAAGGGACAGGGGCTCAGCCCCAGCATTTT.